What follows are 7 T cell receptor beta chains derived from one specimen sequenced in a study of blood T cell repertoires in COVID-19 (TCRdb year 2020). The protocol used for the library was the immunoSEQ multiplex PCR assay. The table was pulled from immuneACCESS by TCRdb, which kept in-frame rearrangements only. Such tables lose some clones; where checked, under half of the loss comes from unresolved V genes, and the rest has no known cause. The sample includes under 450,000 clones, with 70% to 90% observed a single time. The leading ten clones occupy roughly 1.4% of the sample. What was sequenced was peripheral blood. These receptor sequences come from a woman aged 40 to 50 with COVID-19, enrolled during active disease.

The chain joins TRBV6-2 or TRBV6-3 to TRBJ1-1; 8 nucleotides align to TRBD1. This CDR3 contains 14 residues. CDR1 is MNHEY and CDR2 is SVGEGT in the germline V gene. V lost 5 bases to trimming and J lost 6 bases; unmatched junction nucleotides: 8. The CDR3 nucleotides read TGTGCCAGCAGTCGACAGGGGACGACTTCTGAAGCTTTCTTT. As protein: CASSRQGTTSEAFF.

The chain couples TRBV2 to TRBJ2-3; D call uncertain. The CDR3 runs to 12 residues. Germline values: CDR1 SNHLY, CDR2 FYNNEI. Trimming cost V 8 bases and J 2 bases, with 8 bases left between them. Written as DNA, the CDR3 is TGTGCCAGCGCGGATCTCACAGATACGCAGTATTTT. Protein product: CASADLTDTQYF.

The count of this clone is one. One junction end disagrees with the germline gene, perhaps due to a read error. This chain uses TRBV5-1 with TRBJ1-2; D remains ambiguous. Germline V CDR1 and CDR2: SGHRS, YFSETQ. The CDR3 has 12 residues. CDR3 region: CASSLDLEGYTF. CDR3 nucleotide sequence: TGCGCCAGCAGTTTGGACTTAGAGGGCTACACCTTC. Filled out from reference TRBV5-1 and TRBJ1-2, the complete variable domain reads KAGVTQTPRYLIKTRGQQVTLSCSPISGHRSVSWYQQTPGQGLQFLFEYFSETQRNKGNFPGRFSGRQFSNSRSEMNVSTLELGDSALYLCASSLDLEGYTFGSGTRLTVV.

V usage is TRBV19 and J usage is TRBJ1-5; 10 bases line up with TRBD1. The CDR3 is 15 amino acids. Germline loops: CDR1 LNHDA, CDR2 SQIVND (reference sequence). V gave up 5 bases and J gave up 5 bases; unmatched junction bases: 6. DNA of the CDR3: TGTGCCAGTAGTCTCACCGGGACAGGGGATCAGCCCCAGCATTTT. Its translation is CASSLTGTGDQPQHF.

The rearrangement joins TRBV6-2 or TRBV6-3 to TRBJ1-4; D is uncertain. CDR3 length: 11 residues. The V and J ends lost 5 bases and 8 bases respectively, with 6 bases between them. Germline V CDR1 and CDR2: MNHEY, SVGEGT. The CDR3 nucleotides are TGTGCCAGCAGTACTGCAGAAAAACTGTTTTTT. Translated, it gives CASSTAEKLFF.

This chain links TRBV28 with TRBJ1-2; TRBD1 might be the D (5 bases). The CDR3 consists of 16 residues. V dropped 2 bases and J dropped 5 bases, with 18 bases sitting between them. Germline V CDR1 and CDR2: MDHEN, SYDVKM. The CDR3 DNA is TGTGCCAGCAGTTTAGGACAAGGCCTCCAACCATATGGCTACACCTTC. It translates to CASSLGQGLQPYGYTF.

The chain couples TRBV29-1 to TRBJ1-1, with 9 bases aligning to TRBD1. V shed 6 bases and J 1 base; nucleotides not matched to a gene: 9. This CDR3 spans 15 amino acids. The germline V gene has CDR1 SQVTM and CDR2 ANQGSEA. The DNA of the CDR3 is TGCAGCGTGACGCCCGGGACAGGGTCGAACACTGAAGCTTTCTTT. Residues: CSVTPGTGSNTEAFF.